This T cell receptor (beta chain) derives from a study of technical replicates of blood from a few donors. Data came from immunoSEQ multiplex PCR; TCRdb stores just in-frame clones and leaves some out. This repertoire shows some 70,000 clones, more than 90% found once; its top ten account for about 0.39%. Deletions cut 1 base from V and 3 bases from J, with 9 bases between. The germline V gene encodes CDR1 LGHNA and CDR2 YSLEER. The CDR3 extends over 14 amino acids. Specimen: T cells isolated from PBMCs. This receptor was identified in a human donor in good health. The gene calls are TRBV4-3 and TRBJ1-2, with a tentative D call TRBD1 (5 bases). This CDR3 reads CASSQGDSDYGYTF. CDR3 DNA sequence: TGCGCCAGCAGCCAAGGAGACAGCGACTATGGCTACACCTTC.